This TCR beta chain was obtained from a study of cytomegalovirus exposure and HLA in healthy donors. Overall study: In an early release, HLA-typed donors contributed some 80 million unique TCR sequences. General study points: Links to common viral pathogens appeared, in a later analysis, for several of the most significant clusters. Certain indistinguishable V segments, among them TRBV6-2 and TRBV6-3, were excluded.

With 5 bases clipped from V and 3 bases from J, the junction kept 5 bases outside the gene matches. From germline, CDR1 is SGHVS and CDR2 FQNEAQ. CDR3 length: 15 residues. In regard to this clone: The antigen remains unidentified.

The PCR contained 60 Vbeta and 13 Jbeta primers. Sequencing used immunoSEQ multiplex PCR; TCRdb keeps in-frame clones, though not all of them. This repertoire shows roughly 200,000 clones, approximately 82% found once; its top ten account for 0.63%. V is TRBV7-8 and J is TRBJ2-1, with 9 bases identical to TRBD2. Material: PBMCs. This TCR was recovered from a man younger than 30 in good health and CMV-seronegative. CDR3 protein: CASSPLAGVYNEQFF. The CDR3 region has the DNA TGTGCCAGCAGCCCCTTAGCGGGAGTCTACAATGAGCAGTTCTTC. The full variable domain, its missing parts supplied by reference TRBV7-8 and TRBJ2-1, is GAGVSQSPRYKVAKRGQDVALRCDPISGHVSLFWYQQALGQGPEFLTYFQNEAQLDKSGLPSDRFFAERPEGSVSTLKIQRTQQEDSAVYLCASSPLAGVYNEQFFGPGTRLTVL.